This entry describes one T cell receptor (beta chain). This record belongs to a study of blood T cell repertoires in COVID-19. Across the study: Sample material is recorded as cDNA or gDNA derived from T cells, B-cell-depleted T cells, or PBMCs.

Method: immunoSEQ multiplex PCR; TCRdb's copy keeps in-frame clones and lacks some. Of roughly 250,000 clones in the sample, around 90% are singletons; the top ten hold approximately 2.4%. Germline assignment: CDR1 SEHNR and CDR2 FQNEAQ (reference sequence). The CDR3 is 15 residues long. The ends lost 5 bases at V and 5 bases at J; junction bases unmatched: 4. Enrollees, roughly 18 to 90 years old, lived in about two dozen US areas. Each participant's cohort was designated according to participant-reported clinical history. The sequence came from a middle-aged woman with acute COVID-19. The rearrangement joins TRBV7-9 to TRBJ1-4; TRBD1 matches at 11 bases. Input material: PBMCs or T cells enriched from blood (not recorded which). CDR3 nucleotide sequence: TGTGCCAGCAGCAGGGACAGGGGGGGAAATGAAAAACTGTTTTTT. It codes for CASSRDRGGNEKLFF. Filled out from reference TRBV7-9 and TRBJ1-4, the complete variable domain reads DTGVSQNPRHKITKRGQNVTFRCDPISEHNRLYWYRQTLGQGPEFLTYFQNEAQLEKSRLLSDRFSAERPKGSFSTLEIQRTEQGDSAMYLCASSRDRGGNEKLFFGSGTQLSVL.